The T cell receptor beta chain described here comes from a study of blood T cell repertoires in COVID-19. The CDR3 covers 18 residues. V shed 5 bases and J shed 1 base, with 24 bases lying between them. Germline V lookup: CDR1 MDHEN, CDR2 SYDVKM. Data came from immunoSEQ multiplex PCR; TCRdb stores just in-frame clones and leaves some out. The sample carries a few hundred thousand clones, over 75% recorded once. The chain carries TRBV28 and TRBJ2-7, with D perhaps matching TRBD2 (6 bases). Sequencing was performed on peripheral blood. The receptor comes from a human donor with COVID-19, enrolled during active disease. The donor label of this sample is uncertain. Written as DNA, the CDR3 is TGTGCCAGCAGTCTTCTTTCTGGTAGCGGAGCCCTATCCTACGAGCAGTACTTC. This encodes CASSLLSGSGALSYEQYF.